A selection of T cell receptor beta chains follows, all from one sample in a study of T-cell reconstitution after alpha-beta-depleted transplantation in children. Each CDR3 protein is one row after TCRdb ran MiXCR on the PCR reads. Of hundreds of thousands of distinct CDR3 sequences detected, under 9.5% appear once; the ten largest clones hold over 5.5%. Sequencing was performed on PBMCs from the stem cell graft donor, taken from the stem cell graft. These receptor sequences come from a human donor who donated a stem cell graft to a child with acute lymphoblastic leukemia. CDR3s include the opening cysteine and the closing phenylalanine or tryptophan. The order of the fields is clone size, V gene, J gene, CDR3 length, D gene, CDR3 DNA, CDR3 protein. The D gene is left open where the match is weak. Not all rows give a size; the values are once, few, many and, for expanded clones, a class.

>.|TRBV5-6|TRBJ1-6|14|TRBD1
TGTGCCAGCAGCTTCGGACAGGGCCATTCACCCCTCCACTTT
CASSFGQGHSPLHF
>.|TRBV12-3/TRBV12-4|TRBJ1-1|15|.
TGTGCCAGCAGTTTAGGTCTGGGGTTGGGCACTGAAGCTTTCTTT
CASSLGLGLGTEAFF
>.|TRBV3-1|TRBJ1-1|13|.
TGTGCCAGCACCGCCGGTTCTTACAGTGAAGCTTTCTTT
CASTAGSYSEAFF
>few|TRBV2|TRBJ2-2|17|TRBD2
TGTGCCAGCCTATTTGGCTCGACTAGCGGGGGGGCCGGGGAGCTGTTTTTT
CASLFGSTSGGAGELFF
>.|TRBV5-5|TRBJ1-5|15|.
TGTGCCAGCAGCTTGGCCGTCAGTAAAAATCAGCCCCAGCATTTT
CASSLAVSKNQPQHF
>.|TRBV14|TRBJ2-1|12|.
TGTGCCAGCAGCCCCAGCTACAATGAGCAGTTCTTC
CASSPSYNEQFF
>many|TRBV5-1|TRBJ2-1|15|TRBD2
TGCGCCAGCAGCTTGGAGCGGGGGCTGCGTAATGAGCAGTTCTTC
CASSLERGLRNEQFF
>.|TRBV12-3/TRBV12-4|TRBJ1-5|15|TRBD1
TGTGCCAGCAGTTACGAGGACAGGGTAGGGCAGCCCCAGCATTTT
CASSYEDRVGQPQHF
>few|TRBV6-5|TRBJ2-2|19|TRBD2
TGTGCCAGCAGTTACTCAAGTATGGGGTCTAGCGGGTCCACCGGGGAGCTGTTTTTT
CASSYSSMGSSGSTGELFF
>many|TRBV12-3/TRBV12-4|TRBJ1-1|14|.
TGTGCCAGCAGTTTAAGCCACTCTAGCACTGAAGCTTTCTTT
CASSLSHSSTEAFF
>.|TRBV24-1|TRBJ2-5|14|.
TGTGCCACCAGTGATCTGAGATACGGAGAGACCCAGTACTTC
CATSDLRYGETQYF
>many|TRBV20-1|TRBJ2-2|14|.
TGCAGTGCTAGTTTCTTAGCGAACACCGGGGAGCTGTTTTTT
CSASFLANTGELFF
>many|TRBV10-3|TRBJ2-2|14|TRBD2
TGTGCCTCGATCGGGGGGGCGAACACCGGGGAGCTGTTTTTT
CASIGGANTGELFF
>many|TRBV20-1|TRBJ1-4|14|.
TGCAGTGCCGAAGGTGGGACAAGTGGTGAAAAACTGTTTTTT
CSAEGGTSGEKLFF
>many|TRBV7-9|TRBJ1-1|15|.
TGTGCCAGCAGCCCCAAGTGGCGGGAGAACACTGAAGCTTTCTTT
CASSPKWRENTEAFF
>few|TRBV5-1|TRBJ2-5|14|.
TGCGCCAGCAGCTTCTGGGACACAAAAGAGACCCAGTACTTC
CASSFWDTKETQYF
>few|TRBV4-2|TRBJ2-5|17|.
TGTGCCAGCAGCCAAGGATCCCGGGGTTCTCTTGGGGAGACCCAGTACTTC
CASSQGSRGSLGETQYF
>.|TRBV30|TRBJ2-1|14|.
TGTGCCTTGTCCGGGACGAGCACCTACAATGAGCAGTTCTTC
CALSGTSTYNEQFF
>many|TRBV27|TRBJ1-1|13|.
TGTGCCAGCAGTTTGGGGGGGAGGGCTGAAGCTTTCTTT
CASSLGGRAEAFF
>few|TRBV4-2|TRBJ2-3|18|TRBD2
TGTGCCAGCAGCCTCCTCGGGGCTAGCGGGGGGGCCACAGATACGCAGTATTTT
CASSLLGASGGATDTQYF
>.|TRBV3-1|TRBJ1-3|15|.
TGTGCCAGCAGCCAAGTAAGTCACTCTGGAAACACCATATATTTT
CASSQVSHSGNTIYF
>many|TRBV7-9|TRBJ2-1|17|.
TGTGCCAGCAGCTTAGCGGTTGGTAGAAGCTCCTACAATGAGCAGTTCTTC
CASSLAVGRSSYNEQFF
>many|TRBV5-1|TRBJ2-6|18|.
TGCGCCAGCAGCTTTAGGCAGACCCCGGTTTTTGGGGCCAACGTCCTGACTTTC
CASSFRQTPVFGANVLTF
>.|TRBV6-2/TRBV6-3|TRBJ2-2|13|TRBD2
TGTGCCAGCAGTTACGCGGGAGGCGGGGAGCTGTTTTTT
CASSYAGGGELFF
>.|TRBV27|TRBJ2-7|15|.
TGTGCCAGCAGTGACGCCGGGACGGCTCCCTACGAGCAGTACTTC
CASSDAGTAPYEQYF
>.|TRBV6-2/TRBV6-3|TRBJ2-5|12|.
TGTGCCAGCAGTTACGGACAAGAGACCCAGTACTTC
CASSYGQETQYF
>many|TRBV29-1|TRBJ2-1|16|TRBD1
TGCAGCGTTGACGACAGGGGAAGGCCGGACTACAATGAGCAGTTCTTC
CSVDDRGRPDYNEQFF
>many|TRBV6-5|TRBJ2-5|15|TRBD2
TGTGCCAGCAGTTACAATGGGGGGGAACGAGAGACCCAGTACTTC
CASSYNGGERETQYF
>many|TRBV10-3|TRBJ2-7|12|.
TGTGCCATCAGTGGGGGGGCGTACGAGCAGTACTTC
CAISGGAYEQYF
>many|TRBV20-1|TRBJ1-1|16|.
TGCAGTGCTAGGTCCACTCTGGGGAAGGAGGGCACTGAAGCTTTCTTT
CSARSTLGKEGTEAFF
>.|TRBV7-9|TRBJ2-3|15|.
TGTGCCAGCAGCCCCGGAGACAGGGAGGCAGATACGCAGTATTTT
CASSPGDREADTQYF
>few|TRBV4-3|TRBJ1-2|14|.
TGCGCCAGCAGCCAGGGCCAGGGTACGGATGGCTACACCTTC
CASSQGQGTDGYTF
>.|TRBV12-3/TRBV12-4|TRBJ2-5|16|.
TGTGCCAGCAGTTTATGGAGGGGGGGCCCGCAAGAGACCCAGTACTTC
CASSLWRGGPQETQYF
>.|TRBV5-4|TRBJ2-7|14|.
TGTGCCAGCAGCTTGAAGAAGGAAACCTACGAGCAGTACTTC
CASSLKKETYEQYF
>many|TRBV10-2|TRBJ1-5|14|.
TGCGCCAGCCTGGATATGGGCGGCAATCAGCCCCAGCATTTT
CASLDMGGNQPQHF
>many|TRBV5-8|TRBJ1-5|13|.
TGTGCCAGCAGTCTACCCAGGGTGCAGCCCCAGCATTTT
CASSLPRVQPQHF
>.|TRBV5-1|TRBJ1-6|16|.
TGCGCCAGCAGCTTGGGGGCCACAGGGCCGAATTCACCCCTCCACTTT
CASSLGATGPNSPLHF
>few|TRBV10-3|TRBJ1-6|14|.
TGTGCCATGAAACAGGATAGAGATAATTCACCCCTCCACTTT
CAMKQDRDNSPLHF
>.|TRBV2|TRBJ1-3|16|TRBD1
TGTGCCAGCACGGGAACGGGACAGAGGACTGGAAACACCATATATTTT
CASTGTGQRTGNTIYF
>many|TRBV5-1|TRBJ2-2|14|.
TGCGCCAGCAGCTTGGTCCCTAACACCGGGGAGCTGTTTTTT
CASSLVPNTGELFF
>.|TRBV6-1|TRBJ2-5|15|.
TGTGCCAGCAGTGCTGCTGGGACTCTCCAAGAGACCCAGTACTTC
CASSAAGTLQETQYF
>.|TRBV4-2|TRBJ2-3|19|.
TGTGCCAGCAGCCACCCCCTAAGCGGGCGGGGCCCTAGCACAGATACGCAGTATTTT
CASSHPLSGRGPSTDTQYF
>.|TRBV12-3/TRBV12-4|TRBJ1-2|13|.
TGTGCCAGCAGTTTAACAGGGTTTAATGGCTACACCTTC
CASSLTGFNGYTF
>many|TRBV11-2|TRBJ1-1|18|.
TGTGCCAGCAGCTTAGTTCCGGTGATAGTTAGTCTGAACACTGAAGCTTTCTTT
CASSLVPVIVSLNTEAFF
>.|TRBV5-1|TRBJ1-1|17|.
TGCGCCAGCAGCTTTGGGCCTACCGGGACGACGGACACTGAAGCTTTCTTT
CASSFGPTGTTDTEAFF
>few|TRBV20-1|TRBJ1-1|13|.
TGCAGTGCTAGAGAGCAGGAGTTCACTGAAGCTTTCTTT
CSAREQEFTEAFF
>few|TRBV5-5|TRBJ1-2|14|.
TGTGCCAGCAGCTTGTCCTACACTAACTATGGCTACACCTTC
CASSLSYTNYGYTF
>many|TRBV20-1|TRBJ1-2|15|TRBD1
TGCAGTGCTCTGGACAGGACACAAAGACTATATGGCTACACCTTC
CSALDRTQRLYGYTF
>.|TRBV4-3|TRBJ1-1|15|TRBD1
TGCGCCAGCAGCCTAGACGCAGGGGGCTTAACTGAAGCTTTCTTT
CASSLDAGGLTEAFF
>many|TRBV9|TRBJ2-3|16|.
TGTGCCAGCAGCCCTAACCCGCTGACGACGACAGATACGCAGTATTTT
CASSPNPLTTTDTQYF
>.|TRBV7-2|TRBJ2-2|14|TRBD2
TGTGCCAGCAGCCCCCGGACTAGCACCGGGGAGCTGTTTTTT
CASSPRTSTGELFF
>many|TRBV7-2|TRBJ2-5|15|.
TGTGCCAGCAGCTTAGAGGGACTGTCAGGGTGGGCCCAGTACTTC
CASSLEGLSGWAQYF